This record concerns one T cell receptor (beta chain) sequence. Its cognate antigen is unknown. Quantitative 5'-RACE was performed with molecular barcodes, and it yielded the TCR beta libraries. In TCRdb, the 5' RACE reads were re-called with MiXCR into one record per CDR3 protein. The repertoire holds about 240,000 distinct CDR3 sequences, 20% to 30% seen once, with approximately 0.61% in the top ten. This sample stems from a study of CD8 T cells in ankylosing spondylitis. Study-wide findings and caveats: Reportedly, significant enrichment of disease-linked clones occurred in matched ankylosing spondylitis synovial fluid. Disease-linked clones bore a CD8+ phenotype, appearing relatively rarely in peripheral blood. In ankylosing spondylitis blood, a motif of roughly 8 highly homologous TCR beta variants appeared characteristic.

Looked up from germline, CDR1 is SGHKS and CDR2 is YYEKEE (reference sequence). The CDR3 extends over 18 amino acids. V gave up 0 bases and J gave up 1 base; unmatched junction bases: 9. This clonotype was obtained from a male donor with ankylosing spondylitis or in good health (not recorded which). V usage is TRBV5-5 and J usage is TRBJ2-3; 9 bases map to TRBD2. The specimen sequenced was blood, either unsorted or a sorted T cell fraction (not recorded which). CDR3 amino acids: CASSLVVAGGRGTDTQYF. Here the CDR3 DNA reads TGTGCCAGCAGCTTGGTAGTCGCGGGGGGGCGGGGCACAGATACGCAGTATTTT.